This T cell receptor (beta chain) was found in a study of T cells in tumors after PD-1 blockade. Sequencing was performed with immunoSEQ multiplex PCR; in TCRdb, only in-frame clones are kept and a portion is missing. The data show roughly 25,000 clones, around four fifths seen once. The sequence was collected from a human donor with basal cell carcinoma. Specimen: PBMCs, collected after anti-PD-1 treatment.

CDR3 residues: CSVSNTGELFF. The CDR3 nucleotides are TGCAGCGTTAGCAACACCGGGGAGCTGTTTTTT. This chain connects TRBV29-1 to TRBJ2-2; D remains ambiguous. The CDR3 runs to 11 residues. In germline, CDR1 is SQVTM, CDR2 ANQGSEA. V lost 5 bases and J lost 2, with 3 bases in between.